Below are 18 T cell receptor beta chains sequenced from a single sample in a study of persistence of HIV-infected CD4 T cells (TCRdb year 2020). TCRbeta repertoires were sequenced from genomic DNA with the immunoSEQ hsTCRB assay version 4 in survey mode. TCRdb re-hosts the immuneACCESS table, in-frame sequences only. Its copies lack some clones; in the studies checked, an unresolved V gene accounts for under half of them, and the cause for the rest is not known. For this sample there are 37,000 or so clones; approximately 86% appear just once. Roughly 1.3% of the sample lies in the top ten. Sample treatment or condition, as interpreted from the label and publication: suppressive antiretroviral therapy. Cells were stimulated with anti-CD3/anti-CD28 magnetic beads as a nonspecific positive control representing the CD4+ T cell repertoire. Responding CD4+ T cells were sorted by upregulation of both CD40 ligand and CD69.

No antigen has been identified for these receptors. The sample consisted of CD4+ T cells sorted from PBMCs after 18-hour stimulation, taken from a patient who received antiretroviral therapy. What the cell subset or site label conveys for this sample: CD40L+CD69+ CD4 T cells responding to anti-CD3/anti-CD28 beads, representing the overall repertoire. The receptor source for this set is an adult man with HIV who was CMV-seropositive.

The rearrangement links TRBV6-1 to TRBJ1-3, with 7 nucleotides matching TRBD1. The CDR3 is made up of 17 amino acids. Germline V gene sequence: CDR1 MNHNS, CDR2 SASEGT. V dropped 2 bases and J dropped 8; count of bases not matched to a gene: 15. The CDR3 nucleotides read TGTGCCAGCAGTGAACCCACGTACAGGGGCCGAATGGACACCATATATTTT. It translates to CASSEPTYRGRMDTIYF.

Only one count was recorded for this clone. The chain uses TRBV19 and TRBJ2-3, with D maybe TRBD2 (5 bases). Germline CDR1 is LNHDA and CDR2 is SQIVND (reference sequence). The V gene lost 7 bases and the J gene lost 3 bases, with 14 bases spanning the gap. The length of the CDR3 is 14 residues. CDR3 amino acids: CASTVPGGTDTQYF. In nucleotides, the CDR3 is TGTGCCAGTACCGTACCCGGAGGTACAGATACGCAGTATTTT.

This chain links TRBV5-1 with TRBJ2-3; no clear D gene. The V gene lost 5 bases and the J gene lost 2 bases, with 9 bases spanning the gap. Germline-derived CDR1 and CDR2 are SGHRS and YFSETQ. CDR3 length equals 13 residues. For the CDR3, the DNA is TGCGCCAGCAGGGACGCATCCACAGATACGCAGTATTTT. This codes for CASRDASTDTQYF.

This clone was detected once. The chain employs TRBV19 and TRBJ2-6; D remains unclear. The CDR3 totals 18 residues. The V gene's germline CDR1 is LNHDA and CDR2 SQIVND (reference sequence). Trimming left V 5 bases short and J 1 base short, with 18 bases between. In DNA, the CDR3 is TGTGCCAGTAGTTCCGGGCCCGGTGAAGGTTCTGGGGCCAACGTCCTGACTTTC. Translation gives CASSSGPGEGSGANVLTF.

This clone has only a few counts. The rearrangement joins TRBV19 to TRBJ1-2, with unresolved D. Germline V lookup: CDR1 LNHDA, CDR2 SQIVND (reference sequence). Between the trimmed V and J ends, which lost 0 bases and 4 bases, there was a span of 15 bases. The CDR3 length is 16 residues. The CDR3 loop is CASSIDLQTNTYGYTF. CDR3 DNA sequence: TGTGCCAGTAGTATAGATCTTCAGACAAATACCTATGGCTACACCTTC.

The CDR3, as DNA: TGTGCCAGCAGGCCGGGCTCCAGTAATACGCAGTATTTT. Its translation: CASRPGSSNTQYF. The gene calls are TRBV6-5 and TRBJ2-3; D remains unclear. The germline V gene has CDR1 MNHEY and CDR2 SVGAGI. Trimming shortened V by 6 bases and J by 7 bases, and 14 bases separated the two germline ends. This CDR3 spans 13 amino acids.

This clone was detected only once. This chain links TRBV4-2 with TRBJ2-1; no firm D call. The germline V gene has CDR1 LGHNA and CDR2 YNFKEQ. V was pared by 0 bases and J by 1 base, with 10 bases between. The length of the CDR3 is 16 residues. DNA for the CDR3: TGTGCCAGCAGCCAAGATCGGCTAGGTTCCTACAATGAGCAGTTCTTC. Its protein product is CASSQDRLGSYNEQFF.

The V gene is TRBV28, the J gene TRBJ2-2, with D tentatively TRBD1 (6 bases). Germline values: CDR1 MDHEN, CDR2 SYDVKM. Trimming removed 4 bases from V and 1 base from J, with 13 bases in between. The CDR3 consists of 16 residues. The CDR3 is CASSSPGGVNTGELFF. The CDR3 DNA sequence: TGTGCCAGCAGTTCCCCTGGGGGCGTGAACACCGGGGAGCTGTTTTTT.

The DNA of the CDR3 is TGTGCCAGCAGTTACTCGAGAGGGGCCGAGCAGTACTTC. It codes for CASSYSRGAEQYF. The chain carries TRBV6-6 and TRBJ2-7; D may correspond to TRBD1 or TRBD2 (5 bases each). Per the germline V gene, CDR1 is MNHNY and CDR2 is SVGAGI (reference sequence). This CDR3 has 13 residues. Trimming removed 0 bases at V and 6 bases at J, with 9 bases between.

Here the CDR3 reads CASSTHRFNQPQHF. For the CDR3, the DNA is TGTGCCAGCAGTACCCACAGGTTCAATCAGCCCCAGCATTTT. The chain has TRBV6-2 or TRBV6-3 and TRBJ1-5; tentative D call: TRBD1 (5 bases). CDR3 length: 14 amino acids. Germline lookup yields CDR1 MNHEY and CDR2 SVGEGT. Trimming cost V 5 bases and J 3 bases, with 11 bases left between them.

The J gene is TRBJ1-4, the V gene TRBV3-1 (or the pseudogene TRBV3-2); no clear D. The CDR3 consists of 15 residues. V was pared by 0 bases and J by 0 bases, with 5 bases between. The germline V gene encodes CDR1 LGHDT and CDR2 YNNKEL (reference sequence). The CDR3 DNA follows: TGTGCCAGCAGCCAAGAAGCCGCAACTAATGAAAAACTGTTTTTT. It codes for CASSQEAATNEKLFF.

The rearrangement uses TRBV19 and TRBJ1-2; D gene uncertain. There are 14 residues in the CDR3. V was trimmed by 2 bases and J by 4 bases, leaving 11 bases between them. The germline V gene encodes CDR1 LNHDA and CDR2 SQIVND (reference sequence). The CDR3 coding sequence is TGTGCCAGTAGTATATTTCAGTCAAGCTATGGCTACACCTTC. Its protein product is CASSIFQSSYGYTF. The full variable domain, completed using reference TRBV19 and TRBJ1-2, is DGGITQSPKYLFRKEGQNVTLSCEQNLNHDAMYWYRQDPGQGLRLIYYSQIVNDFQKGDIAEGYSVSREKKESFPLTVTSAQKNPTAFYLCASSIFQSSYGYTFGSGTRLTVV.

The chain couples TRBV3-1 (or the pseudogene TRBV3-2) to TRBJ2-1; 9 positions match TRBD2. Germline-derived CDR1 and CDR2 are LGHDT and YNNKEL (reference sequence). The junction had 6 bases not matched to a gene; V was cut back by 2 bases and J by 4 bases. This CDR3 has 16 amino acids. CDR3 amino acids: CASSQRAGGVYNEQFF. The DNA for the CDR3 is TGTGCCAGCAGCCAAAGGGCGGGAGGGGTATACAATGAGCAGTTCTTC.

This clone was observed a few times. The CDR3 DNA reads as TGTGCCAGCAGCTTAGAGGCCACCGGGGAGCTGTTTTTT. It is translated as CASSLEATGELFF. The J gene is TRBJ2-2, the V gene TRBV7-2; D gene uncertain. Trimming stripped 1 base from V and 4 bases from J, with 4 bases between. CDR3 length: 13 amino acids. Germline CDR1 and CDR2: SGHTA and FQGNSA.

V is TRBV18 and J is TRBJ2-4; 7 bases fit TRBD1. Germline V gives CDR1 KGHSH, CDR2 LQKENI. This CDR3 region has 14 residues. The J segment lost 5 bases and the V segment lost 5 bases, leaving 6 bases of the junction unmatched. The CDR3 is CASSITGDQNIQYF. CDR3 bases: TGTGCCAGCTCAATAACAGGGGACCAAAACATTCAGTACTTC.

The chain carries TRBV10-3 and TRBJ2-1; no clear D. This CDR3 spans 11 amino acids. CDR1 is ENHRY and CDR2 is SYGVKD in the germline V gene. The ends were cut back, 2 bases at V and 6 bases at J, with 2 bases in the middle. The CDR3 sequence: CAISERNEQFF. CDR3 in DNA: TGTGCCATCAGTGAGCGCAATGAGCAGTTCTTC.

The chain combines TRBV18 with TRBJ2-7; D not resolved. Germline V CDR1 and CDR2: KGHSH, LQKENI. This CDR3 is built from 11 residues. The V gene lost 5 bases and the J gene lost 2 bases, with 4 bases spanning the gap. DNA of the CDR3: TGTGCCAGCTCAGGGACCTACGAGCAGTACTTC. This encodes CASSGTYEQYF.

The chain is built from TRBV13 and TRBJ2-7; 7 nucleotides align to TRBD1. This CDR3 has 13 amino acids. Germline CDR1 PRHDT, CDR2 FYEKMQ (reference sequence). J gave up 2 bases and V 5 bases, and 3 bases lay outside the gene matches. The CDR3 spells CASSRGTAYEQYF. In nucleotides, the CDR3 is TGTGCCAGCAGCCGTGGGACAGCCTACGAGCAGTACTTC.